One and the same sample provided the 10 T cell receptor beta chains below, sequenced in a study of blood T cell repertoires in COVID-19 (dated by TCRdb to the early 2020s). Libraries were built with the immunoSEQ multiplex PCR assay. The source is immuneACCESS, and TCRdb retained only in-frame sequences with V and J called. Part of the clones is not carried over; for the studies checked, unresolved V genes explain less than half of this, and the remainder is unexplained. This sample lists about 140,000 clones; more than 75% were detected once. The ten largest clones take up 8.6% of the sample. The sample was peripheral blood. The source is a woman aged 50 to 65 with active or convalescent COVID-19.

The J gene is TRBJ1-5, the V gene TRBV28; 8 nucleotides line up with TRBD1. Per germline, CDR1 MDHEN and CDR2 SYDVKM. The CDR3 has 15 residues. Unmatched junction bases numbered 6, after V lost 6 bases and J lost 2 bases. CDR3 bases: TGTGCCAGCAGAGGACAGGGAATAGGCAATCAGCCCCAGCATTTT. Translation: CASRGQGIGNQPQHF.

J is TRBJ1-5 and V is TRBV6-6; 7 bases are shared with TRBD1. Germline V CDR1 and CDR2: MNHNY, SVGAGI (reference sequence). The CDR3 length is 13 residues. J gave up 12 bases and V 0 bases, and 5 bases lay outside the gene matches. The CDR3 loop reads CASSYSEQGYQHF. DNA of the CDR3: TGTGCCAGCAGTTACTCTGAACAGGGGTACCAGCATTTT.

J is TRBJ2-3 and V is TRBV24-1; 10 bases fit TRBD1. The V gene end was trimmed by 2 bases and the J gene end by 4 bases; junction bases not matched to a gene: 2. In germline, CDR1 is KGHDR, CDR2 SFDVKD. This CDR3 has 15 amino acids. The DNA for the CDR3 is TGTGCCACCAGTGATTCCGGACAGGGGGCAGATACGCAGTATTTT. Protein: CATSDSGQGADTQYF.

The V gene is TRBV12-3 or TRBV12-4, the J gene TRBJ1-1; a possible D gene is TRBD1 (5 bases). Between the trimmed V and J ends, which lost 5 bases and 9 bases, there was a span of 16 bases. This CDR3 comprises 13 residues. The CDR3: CASSELSGGKAFF. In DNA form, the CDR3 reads TGTGCCAGCAGTGAACTCTCGGGGGGGAAAGCTTTCTTT.

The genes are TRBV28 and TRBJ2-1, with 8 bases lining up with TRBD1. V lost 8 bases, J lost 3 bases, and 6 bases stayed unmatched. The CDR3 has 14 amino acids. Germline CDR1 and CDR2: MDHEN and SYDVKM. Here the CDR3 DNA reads TGTGCCAGCCTTACGACAGGGGACTACAATGAGCAGTTCTTC. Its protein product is CASLTTGDYNEQFF.

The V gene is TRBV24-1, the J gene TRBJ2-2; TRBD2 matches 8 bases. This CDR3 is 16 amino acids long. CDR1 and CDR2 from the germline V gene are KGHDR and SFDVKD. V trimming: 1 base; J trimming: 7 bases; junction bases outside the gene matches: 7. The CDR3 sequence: CATSDFGTSNFGELFF. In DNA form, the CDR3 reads TGTGCCACCAGTGATTTCGGGACTAGTAATTTCGGGGAGCTGTTTTTT.

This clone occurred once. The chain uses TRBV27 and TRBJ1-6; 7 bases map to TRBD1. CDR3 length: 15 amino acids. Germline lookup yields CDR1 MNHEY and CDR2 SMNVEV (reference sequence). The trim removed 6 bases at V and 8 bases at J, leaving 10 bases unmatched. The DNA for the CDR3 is TGTGCCAGCAGCTCGGGGGGGACAGCTCATTCACCCCTCCACTTT. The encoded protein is CASSSGGTAHSPLHF.

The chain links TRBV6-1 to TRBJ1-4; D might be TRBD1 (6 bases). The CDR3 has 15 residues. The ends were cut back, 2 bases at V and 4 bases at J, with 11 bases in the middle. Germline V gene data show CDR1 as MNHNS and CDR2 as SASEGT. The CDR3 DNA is TGTGCCAGCAGTGAACAGGGGCGTATTAATGAAAAACTGTTTTTT. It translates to CASSEQGRINEKLFF.

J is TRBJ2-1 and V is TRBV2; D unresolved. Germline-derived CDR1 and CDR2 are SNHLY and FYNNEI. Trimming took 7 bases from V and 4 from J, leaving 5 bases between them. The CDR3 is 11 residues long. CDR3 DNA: TGTGCCAGCACGCAGTACAATGAGCAGTTCTTC. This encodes CASTQYNEQFF.

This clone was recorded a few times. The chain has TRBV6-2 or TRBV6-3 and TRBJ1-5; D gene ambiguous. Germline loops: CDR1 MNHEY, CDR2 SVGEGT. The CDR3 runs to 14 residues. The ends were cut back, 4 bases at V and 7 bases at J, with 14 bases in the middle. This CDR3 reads CASSSFGSGQPQHF. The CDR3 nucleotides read TGTGCCAGCAGTTCATTCGGCAGCGGACAGCCCCAGCATTTT.